This T cell receptor (beta chain) was identified in a study of T-cell reconstitution after alpha-beta-depleted transplantation in children. The study's findings and limits: The authors attributed T-cell counts and diversity one year after transplant mostly to newly produced T cells. About two months after transplant, alpha-beta T cells reportedly came from several hundred expanded graft clones.

This clonotype was counted at least ten times. The antigen is undetermined. Unique molecular identifiers were incorporated into the prepared TCRbeta library. Each CDR3 protein gets one entry after TCRdb re-called the PCR reads with MiXCR. The data hold around 190,000 distinct CDR3 sequences, with 6.6% observed a single time. Losses at the gene ends were 1 base for V and 7 bases for J; bases not matched to a gene: 2. The CDR3 has 13 residues. Germline V gene data show CDR1 as LGHNT and CDR2 as FRNRAP. The clonotype originates from a boy aged 2 to 9 with acute lymphoblastic leukemia, due to receive a stem cell transplant. The sample in question was PBMCs, obtained before TCRalphabeta/CD19-depleted stem cell transplant. The J gene is TRBJ2-3, the V gene TRBV12-5, with 7 bases identical to TRBD1. The CDR3 nucleotides read TGTGCTAGTGGTTTGGAGGGGGCATATACGCAGTATTTT. It specifies CASGLEGAYTQYF.